This T cell receptor (beta chain) was sequenced during a study of cytomegalovirus exposure and HLA in healthy donors. Turning to the study itself: There were 100 million to 120 million unique TCR beta sequences, drawn from approximately 190 million T cells, in an earlier analysis.

The CDR3 consists of 14 residues. Germline assignment: CDR1 LNHDA and CDR2 SQIVND (reference sequence). Trimming left V 4 bases short and J 2 bases short, with 12 bases between. In the PCR, 60 Vbeta and 13 Jbeta primers were used. The method was immunoSEQ multiplex PCR; TCRdb's version includes in-frame clones alone and lacks a portion of them. Its table lists under 65,000 clones. Study findings and constraints: The authors enumerated 150 to 200 TCR beta chains as linked to cytomegalovirus.

Donors consisted of healthy bone marrow donors. With respect to this clone: No antigen is known for it.

The sequence was collected from a woman aged 25 to 39 in good health and CMV-seropositive. The sample taken for sequencing was PBMCs. The chain employs TRBV19 and TRBJ2-7; weak D call: TRBD2 (6 bases). The CDR3 here is CASSSRWEAYEQYF. CDR3 DNA sequence: TGTGCCAGTAGTAGCAGATGGGAGGCCTACGAGCAGTACTTC. Looking up the rest from reference TRBV19 and TRBJ2-7 gives the full variable domain: DGGITQSPKYLFRKEGQNVTLSCEQNLNHDAMYWYRQDPGQGLRLIYYSQIVNDFQKGDIAEGYSVSREKKESFPLTVTSAQKNPTAFYLCASSSRWEAYEQYFGPGTRLTVT.